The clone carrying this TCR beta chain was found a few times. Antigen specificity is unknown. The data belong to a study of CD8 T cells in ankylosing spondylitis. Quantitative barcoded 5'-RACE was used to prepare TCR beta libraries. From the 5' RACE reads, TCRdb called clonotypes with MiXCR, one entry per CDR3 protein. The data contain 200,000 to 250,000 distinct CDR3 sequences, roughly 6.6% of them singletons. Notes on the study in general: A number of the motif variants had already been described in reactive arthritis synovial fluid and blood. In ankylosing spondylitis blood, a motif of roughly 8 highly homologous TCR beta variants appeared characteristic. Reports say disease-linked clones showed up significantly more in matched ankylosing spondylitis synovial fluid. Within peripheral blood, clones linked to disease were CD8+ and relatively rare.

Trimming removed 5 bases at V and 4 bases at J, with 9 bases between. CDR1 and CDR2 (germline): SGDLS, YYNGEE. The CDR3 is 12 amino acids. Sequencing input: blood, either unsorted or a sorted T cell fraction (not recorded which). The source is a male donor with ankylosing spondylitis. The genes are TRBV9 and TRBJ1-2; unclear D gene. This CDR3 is CASRKEIYGYTF. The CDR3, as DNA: TGTGCCAGCAGGAAGGAGATCTATGGCTACACCTTC.